The sequence of this T cell receptor beta chain was determined in a study of persistence of HIV-infected CD4 T cells. Cells were stimulated with overlapping HIV-1 Gag 15-mer peptides. CD40L-negative CD69-negative CD45RO-high memory CD4+ T cells were sorted as populations depleted of antigen-responding cells. V was trimmed by 2 bases and J by 3 bases, leaving 8 bases between them. Germline loops: CDR1 MGHRA, CDR2 YSYEKL. This CDR3 contains 15 residues. The libraries were made with immunoSEQ version 4 in survey mode. Libraries were prepared by immunoSEQ multiplex PCR; TCRdb keeps only in-frame clonotypes and omits some of them. In the table there are tens of thousands of clones, approximately 75% of which are singletons. About this clone itself: The antigen is not known. Other nucleotide sequences in the sample specify the same CDR3.

The TCR originated in an adult man with HIV who was CMV-seropositive. The sample in question was CD4+ T cells sorted from PBMCs after approximately 20-hour stimulation, obtained from a patient who received antiretroviral therapy. The rearrangement joins TRBV4-1 to TRBJ1-6, with D perhaps matching TRBD1 (5 bases). The CDR3 reads CASSQYDSYNSPLHF. The CDR3 nucleotides are TGCGCCAGCAGCCAATACGACAGCTATAATTCACCCCTCCACTTT.